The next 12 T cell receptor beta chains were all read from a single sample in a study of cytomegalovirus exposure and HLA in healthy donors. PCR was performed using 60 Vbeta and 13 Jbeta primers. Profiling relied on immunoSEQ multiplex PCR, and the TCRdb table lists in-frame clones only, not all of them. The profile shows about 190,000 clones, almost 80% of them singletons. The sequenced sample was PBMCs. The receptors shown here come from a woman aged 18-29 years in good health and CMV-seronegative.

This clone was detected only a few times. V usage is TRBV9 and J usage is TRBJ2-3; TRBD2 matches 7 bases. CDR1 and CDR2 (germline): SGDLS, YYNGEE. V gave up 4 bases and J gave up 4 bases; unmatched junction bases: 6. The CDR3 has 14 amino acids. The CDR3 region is CASSNRLAADTQYF. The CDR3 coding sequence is TGTGCCAGCAGCAACCGACTAGCCGCAGATACGCAGTATTTT. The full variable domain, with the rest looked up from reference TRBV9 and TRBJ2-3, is DSGVTQTPKHLITATGQRVTLRCSPRSGDLSVYWYQQSLDQGLQFLIQYYNGEERAKGNILERFSAQQFPDLHSELNLSSLELGDSALYFCASSNRLAADTQYFGPGTRLTVL.

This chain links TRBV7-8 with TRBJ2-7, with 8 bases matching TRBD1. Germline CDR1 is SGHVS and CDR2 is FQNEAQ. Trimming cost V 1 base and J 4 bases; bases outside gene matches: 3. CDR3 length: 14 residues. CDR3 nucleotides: TGTGCCAGCAGCTTAGGACAGGGGTGGTACGAGCAGTACTTC. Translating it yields CASSLGQGWYEQYF.

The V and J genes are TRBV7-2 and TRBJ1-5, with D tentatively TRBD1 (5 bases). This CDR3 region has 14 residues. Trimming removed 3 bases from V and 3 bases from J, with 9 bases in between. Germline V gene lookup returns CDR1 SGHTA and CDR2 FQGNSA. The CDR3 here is CASSLWDSNQPQHF. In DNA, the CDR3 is TGTGCCAGCAGCTTGTGGGACTCCAATCAGCCCCAGCATTTT. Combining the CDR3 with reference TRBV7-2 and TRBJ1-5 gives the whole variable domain GAGVSQSPSNKVTEKGKDVELRCDPISGHTALYWYRQSLGQGLEFLIYFQGNSAPDKSGLPSDRFSAERTGGSVSTLTIQRTQQEDSAVYLCASSLWDSNQPQHFGDGTRLSIL.

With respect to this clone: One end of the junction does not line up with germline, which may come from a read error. The CDR3 loop is CASNLGQGSRGYTF. CDR3 in DNA: TGTGCCAGCAACTTAGGACAGGGATCTCGTGGCTACACCTTC. The chain links TRBV7-9 to TRBJ1-2; 8 nucleotides agree with TRBD1. Germline CDR1 and CDR2: SEHNR and FQNEAQ (reference sequence). The CDR3 spans 14 residues.

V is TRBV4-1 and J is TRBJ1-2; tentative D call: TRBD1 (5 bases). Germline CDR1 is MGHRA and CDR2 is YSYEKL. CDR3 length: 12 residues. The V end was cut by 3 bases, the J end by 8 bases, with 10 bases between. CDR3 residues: CASSQGTYGYTF. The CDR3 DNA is TGCGCCAGCAGCCAGGGGACTTACGGCTACACCTTC.

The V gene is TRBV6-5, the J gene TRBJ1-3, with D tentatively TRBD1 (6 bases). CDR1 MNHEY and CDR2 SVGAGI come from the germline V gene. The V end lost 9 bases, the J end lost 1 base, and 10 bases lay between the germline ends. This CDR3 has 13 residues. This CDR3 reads CASTQGSGNTIYF. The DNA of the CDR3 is TGTGCCAGTACCCAGGGGTCTGGAAACACCATATATTTT.

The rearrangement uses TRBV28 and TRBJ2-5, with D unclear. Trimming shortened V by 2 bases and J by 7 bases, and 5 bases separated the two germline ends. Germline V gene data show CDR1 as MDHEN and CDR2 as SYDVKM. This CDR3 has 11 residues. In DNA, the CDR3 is TGTGCCAGCAGTTTACGAGGGACCCAGTACTTC. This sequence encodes CASSLRGTQYF.

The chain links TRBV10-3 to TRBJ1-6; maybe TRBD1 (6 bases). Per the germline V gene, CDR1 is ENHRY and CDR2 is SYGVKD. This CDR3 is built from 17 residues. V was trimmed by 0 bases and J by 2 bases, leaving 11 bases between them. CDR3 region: CAISESRGLTYNSPLHF. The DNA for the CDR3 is TGTGCCATCAGTGAGTCGCGGGGGCTCACCTATAATTCACCCCTCCACTTT.

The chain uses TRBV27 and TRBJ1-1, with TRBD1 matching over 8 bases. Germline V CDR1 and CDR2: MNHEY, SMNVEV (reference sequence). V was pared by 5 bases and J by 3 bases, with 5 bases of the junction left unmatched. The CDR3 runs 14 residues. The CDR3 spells CASSKHRGDTEAFF. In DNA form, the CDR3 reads TGTGCCAGCAGTAAACACAGGGGGGACACTGAAGCTTTCTTT.

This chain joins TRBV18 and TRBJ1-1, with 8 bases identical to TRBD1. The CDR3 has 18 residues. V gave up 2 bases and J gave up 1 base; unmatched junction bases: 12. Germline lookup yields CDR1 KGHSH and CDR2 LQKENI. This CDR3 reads CASSPLIRQGKGNTEAFF. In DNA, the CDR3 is TGTGCCAGCTCACCATTGATCAGACAGGGGAAAGGGAACACTGAAGCTTTCTTT.

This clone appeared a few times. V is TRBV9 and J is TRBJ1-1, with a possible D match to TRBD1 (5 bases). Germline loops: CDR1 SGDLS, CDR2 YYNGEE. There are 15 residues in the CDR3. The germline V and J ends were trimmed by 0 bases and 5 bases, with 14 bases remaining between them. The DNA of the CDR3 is TGTGCCAGCAGCGTAGGAGTAGGGGCAGGGACTGAAGCTTTCTTT. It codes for CASSVGVGAGTEAFF.

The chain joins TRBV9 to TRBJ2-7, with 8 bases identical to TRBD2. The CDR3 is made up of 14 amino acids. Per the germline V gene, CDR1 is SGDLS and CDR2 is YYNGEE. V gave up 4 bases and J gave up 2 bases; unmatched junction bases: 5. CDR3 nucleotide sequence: TGTGCCAGCAGCATCGGACTAGCACCCTACGAGCAGTACTTC. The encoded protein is CASSIGLAPYEQYF.